The rows below give T cell receptor beta chains drawn from one sample of a study of early T cells in non-severe SARS-CoV-2 infection. In TCRdb, the 5' RACE reads were re-called with MiXCR into one record per CDR3 protein. This sample has more than 70,000 distinct CDR3 sequences; roughly an eighth occur once, and the top ten carry just over 6.5%. Source material: whole blood. The receptors here all came from an adult who was a healthcare worker with PCR-confirmed SARS-CoV-2 infection or an uninfected control (not recorded which). The CDR3 runs from the conserved cysteine through the conserved F or W. The D gene is left open where the match is weak. For some rows the clone size is stated as once, few or many, or as a class when expanded; others skip it.

v_call: TRBV5-4; d_call: NA; clone_size: few; j_call: TRBJ2-5; cdr3_nt: TGTGCCAGCAGCTTGGGGGACGGGGACCGCCGGGAGACCCAGTACTTC; cdr3_aa: CASSLGDGDRRETQYF
v_call: TRBV20-1; d_call: NA; clone_size: few; j_call: TRBJ1-1; cdr3_nt: TGCAGTGCTTCCTACAGCAGAAAGGGGACTGAAGCTTTCTTT; cdr3_aa: CSASYSRKGTEAFF
v_call: TRBV14; d_call: TRBD2; clone_size: many; j_call: TRBJ2-7; cdr3_nt: TGTGCCAGCAGCCCCCGCGGGAGAGAATACGAGCAGTACTTC; cdr3_aa: CASSPRGREYEQYF
v_call: TRBV18; d_call: NA; clone_size: few; j_call: TRBJ1-1; cdr3_nt: TGTGCCAGCTCACAAAACAGGGACACTGAAGCTTTCTTT; cdr3_aa: CASSQNRDTEAFF
v_call: TRBV27; d_call: NA; clone_size: NA; j_call: TRBJ2-1; cdr3_nt: TGTGCCAGCAGTTCCCCAATCCAACAGTTCTTC; cdr3_aa: CASSSPIQQFF
v_call: TRBV5-4; d_call: TRBD2; clone_size: many; j_call: TRBJ2-3; cdr3_nt: TGTGCCAGCAGCTTGTTGACTAGCGGGAGTATTGATACGCAGTATTTT; cdr3_aa: CASSLLTSGSIDTQYF
v_call: TRBV5-6; d_call: TRBD1; clone_size: NA; j_call: TRBJ1-3; cdr3_nt: TGTGCCAGCAGGTTCAGGGGGGGCTCTGGAAACACCATATATTTT; cdr3_aa: CASRFRGGSGNTIYF
v_call: TRBV18; d_call: TRBD1; clone_size: few; j_call: TRBJ2-1; cdr3_nt: TGTGCCAGCTCACCACCTCAGGGGGCCTACAATGAGCAGTTCTTC; cdr3_aa: CASSPPQGAYNEQFF
v_call: TRBV29-1; d_call: NA; clone_size: many; j_call: TRBJ2-1; cdr3_nt: TGCAGCGTTGAAGGAACCCAGAGCGGCCTCAATGAGCAGTTCTTC; cdr3_aa: CSVEGTQSGLNEQFF
v_call: TRBV29-1; d_call: NA; clone_size: NA; j_call: TRBJ1-2; cdr3_nt: TGCAGCGCCGCGGACGTAACCTATGGCTACACCTTC; cdr3_aa: CSAADVTYGYTF
v_call: TRBV5-4; d_call: NA; clone_size: NA; j_call: TRBJ2-2; cdr3_nt: TGTGCCAGCAGCTTGGCCTCGGCAGGGGGGACCGGGGAGCTGTTTTTT; cdr3_aa: CASSLASAGGTGELFF
v_call: TRBV29-1; d_call: TRBD2; clone_size: NA; j_call: TRBJ2-2; cdr3_nt: TGCAGCGTTGAAGATAGGCCTAGCGGGAGTGGTAGGGAGCTGTTTTTT; cdr3_aa: CSVEDRPSGSGRELFF
v_call: TRBV10-3; d_call: NA; clone_size: few; j_call: TRBJ2-3; cdr3_nt: TGTGCCATCAGTGGACAGAGCACAGATACGCAGTATTTT; cdr3_aa: CAISGQSTDTQYF
v_call: TRBV7-2; d_call: NA; clone_size: NA; j_call: TRBJ2-6; cdr3_nt: TGTGCCAGCAGCCGACAAGCTGGCTCTGGGGCCAACGTCCTGACTTTC; cdr3_aa: CASSRQAGSGANVLTF
v_call: TRBV6-5; d_call: NA; clone_size: NA; j_call: TRBJ2-1; cdr3_nt: TGTGCCAGCAGGGGGACAGCCGGGAGTGAGCAGTTCTTC; cdr3_aa: CASRGTAGSEQFF
v_call: TRBV9; d_call: NA; clone_size: many; j_call: TRBJ2-7; cdr3_nt: TGTGCCAGCAGCGTACAAGGGGTCCCCTACGAGCAGTACTTC; cdr3_aa: CASSVQGVPYEQYF
v_call: TRBV20-1; d_call: NA; clone_size: many; j_call: TRBJ2-2; cdr3_nt: TGCAGTGCTAGCACCGGAGGATACACCGGGGAGCTGTTTTTT; cdr3_aa: CSASTGGYTGELFF
v_call: TRBV6-1; d_call: NA; clone_size: NA; j_call: TRBJ1-2; cdr3_nt: TGTGCCAGCAAAGTAGAGATGGTGATGGGCTACACCTTC; cdr3_aa: CASKVEMVMGYTF
v_call: TRBV30; d_call: NA; clone_size: few; j_call: TRBJ2-3; cdr3_nt: TGTGCCTGGGTCAGGTACACAGATACGCAGTATTTT; cdr3_aa: CAWVRYTDTQYF
v_call: TRBV29-1; d_call: TRBD2; clone_size: NA; j_call: TRBJ2-7; cdr3_nt: TGCAGCGTTGGGGGACTAGCGTTACACGAGCAGTACTTC; cdr3_aa: CSVGGLALHEQYF
v_call: TRBV5-4; d_call: NA; clone_size: few; j_call: TRBJ2-5; cdr3_nt: TGTGCCAGCAGCTTCTACAGTGATGAAGAGACCCAGTACTTC; cdr3_aa: CASSFYSDEETQYF
v_call: TRBV29-1; d_call: TRBD2; clone_size: few; j_call: TRBJ2-1; cdr3_nt: TGCAGCGGTGATGGTGGACTAGCGGAGTACAATGAGCAGTTCTTC; cdr3_aa: CSGDGGLAEYNEQFF
v_call: TRBV11-2; d_call: NA; clone_size: NA; j_call: TRBJ1-2; cdr3_nt: TGTGCCAGCAGCCTCAGGGGATCTGAATATGGCTACACCTTC; cdr3_aa: CASSLRGSEYGYTF
v_call: TRBV11-2; d_call: NA; clone_size: few; j_call: TRBJ2-1; cdr3_nt: TGTGCCAGCAGCTTAGACCGGAATGAGCAGTTCTTC; cdr3_aa: CASSLDRNEQFF
v_call: TRBV20-1; d_call: NA; clone_size: NA; j_call: TRBJ2-5; cdr3_nt: TGCAGTGCTAGCCTCCACCACGGGGGCTATGAGATGCAAGAGACCCAGTACTTC; cdr3_aa: CSASLHHGGYEMQETQYF
v_call: TRBV5-1; d_call: NA; clone_size: NA; j_call: TRBJ2-7; cdr3_nt: TGCGCCAGCAGCCTTAATTTTCGGGAGCAGTACTTC; cdr3_aa: CASSLNFREQYF
v_call: TRBV2; d_call: NA; clone_size: NA; j_call: TRBJ1-1; cdr3_nt: TGTGCCAGCACAGCGCCCGGCACTGAAGCTTTCTTT; cdr3_aa: CASTAPGTEAFF
v_call: TRBV11-2; d_call: NA; clone_size: NA; j_call: TRBJ2-5; cdr3_nt: TGTGCCAGCAGCTTAGTCCGGGGGACAGAACAAGAGACCCAGTACTTC; cdr3_aa: CASSLVRGTEQETQYF
v_call: TRBV7-6; d_call: TRBD2; clone_size: few; j_call: TRBJ2-7; cdr3_nt: TGTGCCAGCAGTGGGATCGTAGCGGGAGATAACGAGCAGTACTTC; cdr3_aa: CASSGIVAGDNEQYF
v_call: TRBV20-1; d_call: NA; clone_size: few; j_call: TRBJ2-3; cdr3_nt: TGCAGTGCCCCCTTAGCGGGCACAGATACGCAGTATTTT; cdr3_aa: CSAPLAGTDTQYF
v_call: TRBV14; d_call: TRBD1; clone_size: NA; j_call: TRBJ2-7; cdr3_nt: TGTGCCAGCAGCCATTGGGACAGGGGAACCTACGAGCAGTACTTC; cdr3_aa: CASSHWDRGTYEQYF
v_call: TRBV20-1; d_call: TRBD1; clone_size: many; j_call: TRBJ1-2; cdr3_nt: TGCAGTGCAGGGACAGGGTCGGGCTATGGCTACACCTTC; cdr3_aa: CSAGTGSGYGYTF
v_call: TRBV20-1; d_call: NA; clone_size: few; j_call: TRBJ1-2; cdr3_nt: TGCCTTCCTGCCCTAGAAGGGACAATAGGCTCTGGCTACACCTTC; cdr3_aa: CLPALEGTIGSGYTF
v_call: TRBV6-6; d_call: NA; clone_size: NA; j_call: TRBJ2-2; cdr3_nt: TGTGCCACCCCGTTTGGTGCTGGCACCGGGGAGCTGTTTTTT; cdr3_aa: CATPFGAGTGELFF
v_call: TRBV6-2/TRBV6-3; d_call: NA; clone_size: NA; j_call: TRBJ1-1; cdr3_nt: TGTGCCAGCAGTTATTGGGCAGTGAACACTGAAGCTTTCTTT; cdr3_aa: CASSYWAVNTEAFF
v_call: TRBV5-1; d_call: NA; clone_size: NA; j_call: TRBJ2-2; cdr3_nt: TGCGCCAGCAGCGGCGGCCCGAACACCGGGGAGCTGTTTTTT; cdr3_aa: CASSGGPNTGELFF
v_call: TRBV7-2; d_call: TRBD2; clone_size: few; j_call: TRBJ2-1; cdr3_nt: TGTGCCAGCAGCAATCGACTAGCGGGAGAGAGTAATGAGCAGTTCTTC; cdr3_aa: CASSNRLAGESNEQFF
v_call: TRBV18; d_call: TRBD1; clone_size: many; j_call: TRBJ2-2; cdr3_nt: TGTGCCAGCTCACCAGGGACAGCGAACACCGGGGAGCTGTTTTTT; cdr3_aa: CASSPGTANTGELFF
v_call: TRBV7-2; d_call: NA; clone_size: few; j_call: TRBJ2-1; cdr3_nt: TGTGCCAGCAGCTTAGTAAAGCGCAGCTCCTACAATGAGCAGTTCTTC; cdr3_aa: CASSLVKRSSYNEQFF
v_call: TRBV9; d_call: TRBD1; clone_size: few; j_call: TRBJ1-5; cdr3_nt: TGTGCCAGCAGCGGGACAGGGGATCAGCCCCAGCATTTT; cdr3_aa: CASSGTGDQPQHF
v_call: TRBV11-3; d_call: NA; clone_size: many; j_call: TRBJ2-3; cdr3_nt: TGTGCCAGCAGCTTACAGGGCACAGATACGCAGTATTTT; cdr3_aa: CASSLQGTDTQYF
v_call: TRBV6-5; d_call: TRBD2; clone_size: NA; j_call: TRBJ2-3; cdr3_nt: TGTGCCAGCAGTCCCTATAGCGGGAGTGGACCCACAGATACGCAGTATTTT; cdr3_aa: CASSPYSGSGPTDTQYF
v_call: TRBV29-1; d_call: NA; clone_size: NA; j_call: TRBJ2-4; cdr3_nt: TGCAGCGTCCTGACCCTAGCCAAAAACATTCAGTACTTC; cdr3_aa: CSVLTLAKNIQYF
v_call: TRBV6-1; d_call: NA; clone_size: many; j_call: TRBJ2-7; cdr3_nt: TGTGCCAGCAGTGAAATAGTGGGGGGACACGAGCAGTACTTC; cdr3_aa: CASSEIVGGHEQYF